A single T cell receptor beta chain is shown here with its context. Its antigen remains undetermined. Nothing much larger sits one base from this clone, and base qualities are not available. For sequencing of the TCRbeta CDR3 region, genomic DNA was extracted from the sorted cells. TCRbeta CDR3 regions were sequenced using the immunoSEQ Assay. In its TCRdb copy, this immuneACCESS table keeps in-frame sequences only and misses some clones. Where compared with another copy, unresolved V genes explain less than half of these, and the others have no known cause. In this sample the table shows approximately 90,000 clones, about 90% of which occur a single time. About 8.5% of the sample comes from the top ten. This specimen comes from a study of OX40 agonist ivuxolimab in advanced cancers. At the level of the whole study: Ivuxolimab, which targeted the costimulatory receptor OX40 (CD134), was an agonistic, fully human IgG2 monoclonal antibody. The monotherapy dose-escalation portion (N ≈ 56 patients) of the phase I ivuxolimab trial is reported in the paper. Among the roughly 52 dose-escalation patients, some 20 had hepatocellular carcinoma, approximately 15 melanoma, 9 renal cell carcinoma and 9 head and neck cancer. Intravenous ivuxolimab was administered to patients every 2 weeks at six dose levels: 0.01, 0.1, 0.3, 1.5, 3 and 10 mg/kg. The dose-escalation cohort was roughly 83% male with a mean age of about 58 years, ranging from about 23 to 85. Partial responses occurred in three dose-escalation patients: two with cutaneous melanoma and one with hepatocellular carcinoma. The point of sequencing TCRbeta in the periphery was to test whether ivuxolimab changed TCR sequence diversity and drove clonal T-cell expansion. Prior anti-PD-1, anti-PD-L1 or anti-CTLA-4 therapy was permitted, and approximately 39% of dose-escalation patients had received checkpoint inhibitors. Points the paper makes about the study in general: On average, CD8+ T cells showed more expanded clones than CD4+ T cells after ivuxolimab. Partial responders in the 0.1-3.0 mg/kg groups had among the lowest normalized peripheral clonal expansion, especially among CD8+ T cells. At doses of 0.1 to 3.0 mg/kg, clonal expansion of both CD4+ and CD8+ T cells in blood was seen between baseline and week 6. Low levels of normalized T-cell clonal expansion were also seen in some patients who did not respond. Which antigens the clonally expanded peripheral T cells were specific for was not determined.

Patients with a history of autoimmune disease or receiving systemic immunosuppression were excluded from the trial. In every dose cohort, peripheral blood was drawn for TCR sequencing at baseline, cycle 4 day 1, and cycle 7 day 1. The samples were drawn from a first-in-human, open-label, multicenter phase I dose-escalation trial of ivuxolimab. Adults with locally advanced or metastatic melanoma, renal cell, hepatocellular, or head and neck squamous cell carcinoma were enrolled in the trial. CD4+ and CD8+ T cells were sorted separately from peripheral blood before TCR sequencing. In the germline V gene, CDR1 corresponds to SGHDT and CDR2 to YYEEEE. Measured from the cysteine to the phenylalanine, the CDR3 is 15 residues long. The only DNA kept is the CDR3, 45 bases in frame from the first base. Relative to germline, V is 7 bases shorter and J is 6 bases shorter, with 17 bases between their ends.

Sequences were derived from CD4+ or CD8+ T cells sorted from blood, sampled in a trial of the OX40 agonist ivuxolimab. The sequence is built from TRBV5-6 and TRBJ1-6; matching of 5 bases hints at TRBD1 as the D gene. The TCR was taken from an adult with an advanced solid tumor such as melanoma, head and neck, liver or kidney cancer. The nucleotides are TGTGCCAGCCGGGATGCGGGGCGAGGTAATTCACCCCTCCACTTT. Translated, it reads CASRDAGRGNSPLHF.